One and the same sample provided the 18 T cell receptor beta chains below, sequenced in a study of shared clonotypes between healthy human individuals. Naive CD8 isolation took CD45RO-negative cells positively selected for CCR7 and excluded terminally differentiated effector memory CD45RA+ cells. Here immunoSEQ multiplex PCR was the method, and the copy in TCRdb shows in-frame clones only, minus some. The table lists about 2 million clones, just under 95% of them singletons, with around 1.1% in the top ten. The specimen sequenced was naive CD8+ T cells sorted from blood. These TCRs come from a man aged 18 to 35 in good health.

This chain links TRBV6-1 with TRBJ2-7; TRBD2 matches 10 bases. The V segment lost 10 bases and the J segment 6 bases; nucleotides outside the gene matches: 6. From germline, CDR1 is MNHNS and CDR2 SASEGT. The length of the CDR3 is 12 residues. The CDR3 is CAIASGSPEQYF. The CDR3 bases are TGTGCCATAGCTAGCGGGAGTCCCGAGCAGTACTTC.

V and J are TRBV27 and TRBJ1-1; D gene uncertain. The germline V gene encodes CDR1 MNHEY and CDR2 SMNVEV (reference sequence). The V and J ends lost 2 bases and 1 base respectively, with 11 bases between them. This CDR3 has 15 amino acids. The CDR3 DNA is TGTGCCAGCAGTTTAGTGCCAATTACGAACACTGAAGCTTTCTTT. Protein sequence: CASSLVPITNTEAFF.

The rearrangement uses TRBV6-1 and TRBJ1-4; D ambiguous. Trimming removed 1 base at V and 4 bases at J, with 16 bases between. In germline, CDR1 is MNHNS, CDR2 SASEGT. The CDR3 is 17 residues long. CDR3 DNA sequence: TGTGCCAGCAGTGAAGAATGGGTAAGGGAGGTTAATGAAAAACTGTTTTTT. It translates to CASSEEWVREVNEKLFF.

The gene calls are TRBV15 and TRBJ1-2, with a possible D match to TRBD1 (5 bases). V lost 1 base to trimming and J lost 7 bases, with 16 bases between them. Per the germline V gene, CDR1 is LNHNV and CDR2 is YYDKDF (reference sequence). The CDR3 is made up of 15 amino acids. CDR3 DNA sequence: TGTGCCACCAGCAGAGGGGACCCCGTTCCGGGTGGCTACACCTTC. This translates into CATSRGDPVPGGYTF.

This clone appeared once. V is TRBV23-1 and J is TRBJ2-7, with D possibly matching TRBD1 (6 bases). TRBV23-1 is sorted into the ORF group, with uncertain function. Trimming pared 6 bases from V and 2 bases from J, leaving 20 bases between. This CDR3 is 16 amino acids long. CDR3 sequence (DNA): TGCGCCAGCAGAAAAGAGACGAACAGGGTCCCCTACGAGCAGTACTTC. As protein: CASRKETNRVPYEQYF.

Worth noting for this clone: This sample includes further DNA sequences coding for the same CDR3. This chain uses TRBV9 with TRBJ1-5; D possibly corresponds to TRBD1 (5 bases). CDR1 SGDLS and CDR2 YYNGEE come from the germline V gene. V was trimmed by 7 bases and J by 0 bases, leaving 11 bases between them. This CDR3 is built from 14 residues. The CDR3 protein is CASSEGDSNQPQHF. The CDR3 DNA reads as TGTGCCAGCTCAGAAGGGGATAGCAATCAGCCCCAGCATTTT.

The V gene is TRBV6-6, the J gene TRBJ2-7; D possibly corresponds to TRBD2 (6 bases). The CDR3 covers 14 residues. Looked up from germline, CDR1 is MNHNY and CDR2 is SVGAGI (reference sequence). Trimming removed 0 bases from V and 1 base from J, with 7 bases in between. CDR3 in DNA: TGTGCCAGCAGTTACTCAGGACTATCCTACGAGCAGTACTTC. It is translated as CASSYSGLSYEQYF.

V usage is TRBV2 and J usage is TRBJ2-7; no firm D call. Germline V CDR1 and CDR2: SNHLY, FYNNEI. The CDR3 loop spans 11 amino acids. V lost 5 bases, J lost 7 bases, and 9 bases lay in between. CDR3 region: CASSSDLEQYF. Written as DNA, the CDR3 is TGTGCCAGCAGTAGCGACCTAGAGCAGTACTTC.

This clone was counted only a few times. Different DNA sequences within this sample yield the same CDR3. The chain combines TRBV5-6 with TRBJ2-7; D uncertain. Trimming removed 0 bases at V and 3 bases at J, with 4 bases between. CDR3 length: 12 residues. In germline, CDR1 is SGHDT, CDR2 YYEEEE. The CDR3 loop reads CASSLDGYEQYF. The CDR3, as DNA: TGTGCCAGCAGCTTGGACGGCTACGAGCAGTACTTC.

The CDR3 protein is CASSGTGLVAGGAPYNEQFF. The CDR3 DNA is TGTGCCAGCAGCGGGACAGGGTTGGTCGCGGGAGGGGCCCCGTACAATGAGCAGTTCTTC. This chain links TRBV9 with TRBJ2-1; D possibly corresponds to TRBD2 (9 bases). V lost 3 bases, J lost 4 bases, and 29 bases lay in between. The germline V gene encodes CDR1 SGDLS and CDR2 YYNGEE. This CDR3 region has 20 residues.

The CDR3 reads CASSVEGPGHTDTQYF. In DNA form, the CDR3 reads TGTGCCAGCAGCGTAGAGGGCCCAGGGCACACAGATACGCAGTATTTT. The V gene is TRBV9, the J gene TRBJ2-3, with a tentative D call TRBD1 (5 bases). Germline values: CDR1 SGDLS, CDR2 YYNGEE. CDR3 length: 16 residues. Trimming pared 0 bases from V and 2 bases from J, leaving 13 bases between.

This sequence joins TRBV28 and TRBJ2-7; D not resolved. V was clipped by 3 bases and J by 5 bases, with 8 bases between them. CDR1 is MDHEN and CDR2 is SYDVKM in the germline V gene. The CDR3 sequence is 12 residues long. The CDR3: CASSFSGNEQYF. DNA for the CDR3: TGTGCCAGCAGTTTTTCGGGTAACGAGCAGTACTTC.

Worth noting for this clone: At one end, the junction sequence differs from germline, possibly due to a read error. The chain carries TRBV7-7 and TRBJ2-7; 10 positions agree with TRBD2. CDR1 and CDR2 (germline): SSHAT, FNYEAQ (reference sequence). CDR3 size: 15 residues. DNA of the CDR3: TGTGCTAGCAGCCCGGAGCGGGGGGGCTGGAACGAGCAGTACTTC. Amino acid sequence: CASSPERGGWNEQYF.

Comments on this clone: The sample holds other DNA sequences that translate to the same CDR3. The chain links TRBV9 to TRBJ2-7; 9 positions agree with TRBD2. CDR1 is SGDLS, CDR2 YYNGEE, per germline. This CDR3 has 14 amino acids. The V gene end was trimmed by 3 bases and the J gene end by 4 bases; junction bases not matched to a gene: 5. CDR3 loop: CASSAGTSTYEQYF. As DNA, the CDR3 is TGTGCCAGCAGCGCAGGGACTAGCACTTACGAGCAGTACTTC.

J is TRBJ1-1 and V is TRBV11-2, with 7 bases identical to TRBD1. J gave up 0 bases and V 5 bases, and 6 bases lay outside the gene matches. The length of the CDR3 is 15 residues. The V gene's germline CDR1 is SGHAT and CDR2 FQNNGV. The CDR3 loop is CASSLRDSLNTEAFF. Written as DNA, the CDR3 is TGTGCCAGCAGCCTACGGGACAGCTTGAACACTGAAGCTTTCTTT. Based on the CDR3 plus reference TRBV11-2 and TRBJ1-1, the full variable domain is EAGVAQSPRYKIIEKRQSVAFWCNPISGHATLYWYQQILGQGPKLLIQFQNNGVVDDSQLPKDRFSAERLKGVDSTLKIQPAKLEDSAVYLCASSLRDSLNTEAFFGQGTRLTVV.

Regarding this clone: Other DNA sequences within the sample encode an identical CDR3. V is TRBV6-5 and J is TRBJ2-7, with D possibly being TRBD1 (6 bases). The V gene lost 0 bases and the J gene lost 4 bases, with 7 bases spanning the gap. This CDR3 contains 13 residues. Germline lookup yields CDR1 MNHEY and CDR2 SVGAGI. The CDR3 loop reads CASSYSDSYEQYF. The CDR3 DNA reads TGTGCCAGCAGTTACTCGGACAGTTACGAGCAGTACTTC.

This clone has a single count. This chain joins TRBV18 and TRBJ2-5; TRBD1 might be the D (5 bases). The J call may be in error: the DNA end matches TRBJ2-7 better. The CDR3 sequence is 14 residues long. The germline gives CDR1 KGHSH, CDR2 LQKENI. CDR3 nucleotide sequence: TGTGCCAGCTCACGGGAAGGGGTCAGCTACGAGCAGTACTTC. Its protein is CASSREGVSYEQYF.

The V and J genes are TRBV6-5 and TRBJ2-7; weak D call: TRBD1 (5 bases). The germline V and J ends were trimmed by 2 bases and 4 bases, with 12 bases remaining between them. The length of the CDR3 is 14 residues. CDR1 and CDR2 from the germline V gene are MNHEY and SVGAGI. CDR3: CASSYRGPIYEQYF. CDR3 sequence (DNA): TGTGCCAGCAGTTACAGGGGCCCGATTTACGAGCAGTACTTC.